These 27 T cell receptor beta chains were sequenced from one sample in a study of OX40 agonist ivuxolimab in advanced cancers. The repertoire was sequenced with immunoSEQ multiplex PCR; TCRdb's copy has only in-frame clones and lacks some. The table has around 7,800 clones, 86% seen once; the top ten hold 1.5% to 2%. Sequencing used CD4+ or CD8+ T cells sorted from blood, obtained in a trial of the OX40 agonist ivuxolimab. All receptors derive from an adult with an advanced solid tumor such as melanoma, head and neck, liver or kidney cancer.

This chain uses TRBV6-6 with TRBJ1-4; 7 nucleotides agree with TRBD1. CDR1 is MNHNY, CDR2 SVGAGI, per germline (reference sequence). CDR3 length: 14 amino acids. Losses at the gene ends were 5 bases for V and 8 bases for J; bases not matched to a gene: 8. The CDR3 DNA follows: TGTGCCAGCAGTCAGGGGGTGCGAGAGGAAAAACTGTTTTTT. Amino acid sequence: CASSQGVREEKLFF.

This chain uses TRBV5-8 with TRBJ2-3; 14 nucleotides line up with TRBD2. The V gene's germline CDR1 is SGHTS and CDR2 YDEGEE. CDR3 length: 18 amino acids. The J segment lost 1 base and the V segment lost 4 bases, leaving 8 bases of the junction unmatched. DNA of the CDR3: TGTGCCAGCAGCACCGGGACTAGCGGGAGCGGGGGCACAGATACGCAGTATTTT. Translation gives CASSTGTSGSGGTDTQYF.

The CDR3 DNA is TGTGCCAGCAGTGAAAGACAGGGGCGGGATGGCTACACCTTC. Protein product: CASSERQGRDGYTF. The chain combines TRBV6-5 with TRBJ1-2; TRBD1 agrees at 8 bases. This CDR3 comprises 14 residues. Losses at the gene ends were 5 bases for V and 6 bases for J; bases not matched to a gene: 8. Per the germline V gene, CDR1 is MNHEY and CDR2 is SVGAGI.

The rearrangement joins TRBV29-1 to TRBJ2-5; a possible D gene is TRBD1 (6 bases). Germline V CDR1 and CDR2: SQVTM, ANQGSEA. V dropped 6 bases and J dropped 2 bases, with 7 bases sitting between them. This CDR3 has 11 residues. The DNA for the CDR3 is TGCAGCGTGACAGGACAAGAGACCCAGTACTTC. Its translation: CSVTGQETQYF.

The chain joins TRBV9 to TRBJ1-6, with 7 bases matching TRBD1. V was clipped by 2 bases and J by 8 bases; unmatched bases: 10. This CDR3 contains 16 residues. The germline CDR1 and CDR2 sequences are SGDLS and YYNGEE. The chain's CDR3 is CASSVGSGGRDSPLHF. Here the CDR3 DNA reads TGTGCCAGCAGCGTGGGCTCAGGGGGAAGGGATTCACCCCTCCACTTT.

The CDR3 here is CASSLSPSGAAGNTIYF. In DNA form, the CDR3 reads TGTGCCAGCAGCCTCTCTCCGTCGGGGGCAGCTGGAAACACCATATATTTT. The chain joins TRBV5-5 to TRBJ1-3, with D perhaps matching TRBD1 (6 bases). CDR1 SGHKS and CDR2 YYEKEE come from the germline V gene (reference sequence). The CDR3 consists of 17 residues. Deletions cut 4 bases from V and 2 bases from J, with 19 bases between.

The V gene is TRBV28, the J gene TRBJ2-7; TRBD2 aligns across 9 bases. Germline-derived CDR1 and CDR2 are MDHEN and SYDVKM. V shed 2 bases, J shed 3 bases, and the junction held 5 bases outside the gene matches. The CDR3 spans 15 residues. The CDR3, as DNA: TGTGCCAGCAGTTTAATGACTAGCGGAATCTACGAGCAGTACTTC. Translated, it gives CASSLMTSGIYEQYF.

The V and J genes are TRBV5-8 and TRBJ2-2; TRBD2 is a possible D gene (5 bases). Trimming left V 5 bases short and J 5 bases short, with 16 bases between. The CDR3 spans 15 residues. Germline V CDR1 and CDR2: SGHTS, YDEGEE. CDR3 residues: CASRFMWRGTGELFF. The DNA of the CDR3 is TGTGCCAGCAGGTTTATGTGGAGAGGGACCGGGGAGCTGTTTTTT.

In nucleotides, the CDR3 is TGCGCCAGCAGCCGACCGAGTGAGGGAAGTGGGAACATTCAGTACTTC. This sequence encodes CASSRPSEGSGNIQYF. The rearrangement links TRBV5-1 to TRBJ2-4; weak D call: TRBD2 (5 bases). V lost 4 bases to trimming and J lost 7 bases, with 21 bases between them. Per the germline V gene, CDR1 is SGHRS and CDR2 is YFSETQ. This CDR3 spans 16 amino acids.

The chain has TRBV19 and TRBJ2-5; a weak D match, TRBD2 (5 bases). V lost 4 bases and J 7 bases, leaving 13 bases between the germline ends. This CDR3 is 13 amino acids long. Germline V CDR1 and CDR2: LNHDA, SQIVND (reference sequence). In nucleotides, the CDR3 is TGTGCCAGTAGTAACACCCCCCGGGGGACCCAGTACTTC. Its translation is CASSNTPRGTQYF. The entire variable domain, with the rest obtained from reference TRBV19 and TRBJ2-5, is as follows: DGGITQSPKYLFRKEGQNVTLSCEQNLNHDAMYWYRQDPGQGLRLIYYSQIVNDFQKGDIAEGYSVSREKKESFPLTVTSAQKNPTAFYLCASSNTPRGTQYFGPGTRLLVL.

J is TRBJ1-4 and V is TRBV19; 10 nucleotides align to TRBD1. The CDR3 consists of 15 residues. Germline values: CDR1 LNHDA, CDR2 SQIVND (reference sequence). Germline trimming cut 2 bases from V and 6 bases from J; bases unmatched to any gene: 3. The CDR3 sequence is CASSIYGTGDEKLFF. The CDR3 DNA reads as TGTGCCAGTAGTATATACGGGACAGGGGATGAAAAACTGTTTTTT.

The chain employs TRBV4-2 and TRBJ1-1, with TRBD1 as a possible D gene (6 bases). Germline V gene data show CDR1 as LGHNA and CDR2 as YNFKEQ. CDR3 length equals 15 residues. V lost 4 bases and J lost 3, with 15 bases in between. The CDR3 sequence is CASSPAGTIYTEAFF. CDR3 nucleotide sequence: TGTGCCAGCAGCCCAGCCGGGACAATTTACACTGAAGCTTTCTTT.

This clone has only one observation. The chain couples TRBV19 to TRBJ1-1; 8 bases match TRBD1. V lost 4 bases to trimming and J lost 4 bases; unmatched junction nucleotides: 8. CDR1 and CDR2 from the germline V gene are LNHDA and SQIVND (reference sequence). The CDR3 covers 15 residues. The CDR3 coding sequence is TGTGCCAGTAGTACTCGACAGGGGACGACCACTGAAGCTTTCTTT. Its protein product is CASSTRQGTTTEAFF. The full variable domain, its missing parts supplied by reference TRBV19 and TRBJ1-1, is DGGITQSPKYLFRKEGQNVTLSCEQNLNHDAMYWYRQDPGQGLRLIYYSQIVNDFQKGDIAEGYSVSREKKESFPLTVTSAQKNPTAFYLCASSTRQGTTTEAFFGQGTRLTVV.

This clone was seen a single time. The chain uses TRBV6-5 and TRBJ1-2; a weak D match, TRBD1 (5 bases). The CDR3 has 15 residues. The germline gives CDR1 MNHEY, CDR2 SVGAGI. V shed 5 bases and J shed 4 bases, with 17 bases lying between them. The CDR3 nucleotides read TGTGCCAGCAGTCCGACAGCTTCTAGCGCCTATGGCTACACCTTC. Its protein product is CASSPTASSAYGYTF.

This clone was seen only once. V and J are TRBV19 and TRBJ1-2; 7 nucleotides line up with TRBD1. Germline CDR1 LNHDA, CDR2 SQIVND (reference sequence). The CDR3 is 15 residues long. With V trimmed by 7 bases and J by 8 bases, 16 bases remained unmatched. The DNA of the CDR3 is TGTGCCAGTACCCCTAGACAGGGAGGATTGCGGGGCTACACCTTC. Translation gives CASTPRQGGLRGYTF.

In nucleotides, the CDR3 is TGCAGTGCTAGTAACTACGAGCAGTACTTC. It translates to CSASNYEQYF. The chain joins TRBV20-1 to TRBJ2-7; D uncertain. V lost 3 bases and J 3 bases, leaving 3 bases between the germline ends. Germline V gives CDR1 DFQATT, CDR2 SNEGSKA (reference sequence). CDR3 length: 10 amino acids.

In DNA form, the CDR3 reads TGTGCCAGCAGACCTCAGGGTGGGGCCGAGCAGTACTTC. Amino acids: CASRPQGGAEQYF. The V and J genes are TRBV28 and TRBJ2-7; D is perhaps TRBD1 (5 bases). The CDR3 consists of 13 residues. Trimming cost V 6 bases and J 6 bases, with 15 bases left between them. Germline CDR1 MDHEN, CDR2 SYDVKM.

The V and J genes are TRBV28 and TRBJ2-7; D not resolved. From germline, CDR1 is MDHEN and CDR2 SYDVKM. CDR3 size: 11 residues. The V end was cut by 3 bases, the J end by 4 bases, with 4 bases between. This CDR3 reads CASSLNYEQYF. As DNA, the CDR3 is TGTGCCAGCAGTTTGAATTACGAGCAGTACTTC.

The genes are TRBV28 and TRBJ2-6; 8 nucleotides agree with TRBD1. V lost 8 bases and J lost 1; bases outside the gene matches: 13. CDR3 length: 18 amino acids. The germline V gene encodes CDR1 MDHEN and CDR2 SYDVKM. The CDR3 loop reads CASVTTGDSLSGANVLTF. Written as DNA, the CDR3 is TGTGCCAGCGTAACGACAGGGGACAGCTTATCTGGGGCCAACGTCCTGACTTTC.

The rearrangement joins TRBV28 to TRBJ2-4; possibly TRBD2 for D (5 bases). The CDR3 is 14 amino acids. V lost 7 bases to trimming and J lost 7 bases, with 17 bases between them. Looked up from germline, CDR1 is MDHEN and CDR2 is SYDVKM. The CDR3 protein is CASTPYPGMNIQYF. The CDR3 coding sequence is TGTGCCAGCACCCCCTACCCGGGAATGAACATTCAGTACTTC.

The CDR3 bases are TGTGCCAGCAGCTTAGATAAGGCGGGAAGGAAACTGTTTTTT. Translated: CASSLDKAGRKLFF. The rearrangement links TRBV7-2 to TRBJ1-4; D unresolved. The CDR3 is 14 residues long. CDR1 and CDR2 (germline): SGHTA, FQGNSA. Trimming removed 1 base at V and 11 bases at J, with 14 bases between.

V gene TRBV14 combines with J gene TRBJ2-3, with unresolved D. V was trimmed by 4 bases and J by 4 bases, leaving 18 bases between them. This CDR3 comprises 16 residues. The V gene's germline CDR1 is SGHDN and CDR2 FVKESK. The CDR3 region is CASSPRRSPGADTQYF. CDR3 in DNA: TGTGCCAGCAGCCCCCGGAGATCCCCAGGAGCAGATACGCAGTATTTT.

The chain has TRBV11-3 and TRBJ2-7; 7 nucleotides match TRBD1. This CDR3 is built from 13 residues. Germline CDR1 reads SGHNT; CDR2 reads YENEEA. With V trimmed by 2 bases and J by 3 bases, 1 base remained unmatched. This CDR3 reads CASSLHRGYEQYF. CDR3 coding DNA: TGTGCCAGCAGCTTACACAGGGGCTACGAGCAGTACTTC.

This chain uses TRBV7-3 with TRBJ1-1; 9 bases are shared with TRBD1. Trimming cost V 4 bases and J 0 bases; bases outside gene matches: 3. This CDR3 comprises 15 residues. From germline, CDR1 is SGHTA and CDR2 FQGTGA. This CDR3 reads CASSSGTGMNTEAFF. The CDR3 nucleotides are TGTGCCAGCAGCTCCGGGACAGGGATGAACACTGAAGCTTTCTTT. Full variable domain (missing parts from reference TRBV7-3 and TRBJ1-1): GAGVSQTPSNKVTEKGKYVELRCDPISGHTALYWYRQSLGQGPEFLIYFQGTGAADDSGLPNDRFFAVRPEGSVSTLKIQRTERGDSAVYLCASSSGTGMNTEAFFGQGTRLTVV.

The gene calls are TRBV4-2 and TRBJ1-5; D gene unclear. The CDR3 has 17 residues. CDR1 and CDR2 (germline): LGHNA, YNFKEQ. Trimming took off 0 bases at V and 0 bases at J, with 12 bases between the two ends. The CDR3, as DNA: TGTGCCAGCAGCCAAGATAAGGCGCGAAATAGCAATCAGCCCCAGCATTTT. It encodes CASSQDKARNSNQPQHF.

The genes are TRBV6-1 and TRBJ1-5, with 10 bases aligning to TRBD1. This CDR3 has 14 residues. From germline, CDR1 is MNHNS and CDR2 SASEGT. Unmatched junction bases numbered 4, after V lost 5 bases and J lost 6 bases. The DNA of the CDR3 is TGTGCCAGCAGTTGGGGACAGGGGTTTCAGCCCCAGCATTTT. Its protein is CASSWGQGFQPQHF.

As regards this clone: At the DNA level, this CDR3 is encoded by other sequences in the same sample as well. The rearrangement links TRBV5-1 to TRBJ2-5; D is ambiguous. V was shortened by 4 bases and J by 2 bases, with 3 bases between the two germline ends. This CDR3 is 11 amino acids long. Per germline, CDR1 SGHRS and CDR2 YFSETQ. CDR3 in amino acids: CASSLQETQYF. The CDR3, as DNA: TGCGCCAGCAGCCTGCAAGAGACCCAGTACTTC.